A single sample is the source of the 4 T cell receptor beta chains below, sequenced in a study of blood T cell repertoires in COVID-19 (dated by TCRdb to 2019 to 2021). Library prep was done by the immunoSEQ multiplex PCR assay. TCRdb limited this immuneACCESS table to in-frame rearrangements with V and J called. A share of clones is missing; checked studies link under half to unresolved V genes, and the rest is unexplained. This sample comprises roughly 290,000 clones, 85% of them detected only once. The ten biggest clones cover around 4% of the sample. The sequenced material came from peripheral blood. The receptors were gathered from a woman between 45 and 60 years old with active or convalescent COVID-19.

This chain links TRBV4-1 with TRBJ2-2, with D tentatively TRBD2 (5 bases). Trimming took 3 bases from V and 1 from J, leaving 12 bases between them. Looked up from germline, CDR1 is MGHRA and CDR2 is YSYEKL. The CDR3 is 16 residues long. The CDR3 loop reads CASSQPGGWNTGELFF. The CDR3 nucleotides are TGCGCCAGCAGCCAGCCAGGAGGTTGGAACACCGGGGAGCTGTTTTTT.

The V and J genes are TRBV6-6 and TRBJ2-3, with TRBD2 matching 7 bases. Per germline, CDR1 MNHNY and CDR2 SVGAGI (reference sequence). V was clipped by 6 bases and J by 3 bases; unmatched bases: 12. This CDR3 spans 16 amino acids. CDR3 region: CASSHGRSDGTDTQYF. The CDR3 DNA reads TGTGCCAGCAGCCACGGGAGGTCTGATGGAACAGATACGCAGTATTTT.

The CDR3 sequence is CASSRRGGSTDTQYF. The CDR3 DNA is TGTGCCAGCAGCCGCCGAGGGGGTAGCACAGATACGCAGTATTTT. The chain carries TRBV7-9 and TRBJ2-3, with D tentatively TRBD1 (6 bases). The CDR3 loop spans 15 amino acids. V lost 5 bases and J 0 bases, leaving 12 bases between the germline ends. Germline values: CDR1 SEHNR, CDR2 FQNEAQ (reference sequence).

This chain joins TRBV5-1 and TRBJ1-2, with 10 bases matching TRBD1. The CDR3 contains 16 residues. J gave up 4 bases and V 1 base, and 7 bases lay outside the gene matches. Germline CDR1 and CDR2: SGHRS and YFSETQ. As DNA, the CDR3 is TGCGCCAGCAGCTTGAATGTGGGGACAGGGGCCTATGGCTACACCTTC. This sequence encodes CASSLNVGTGAYGYTF.